This T cell receptor beta chain derives from a study of T cell responses to AZD1222 COVID-19 vaccine. Study-wide results and caveats: Dominant CD4 TCR responses targeted spike regions 160-218 and 743-854.

Second doses at about 4 or about 12 weeks were pooled. Remarks on this clone: What it binds is unknown.

Profiled with immunoSEQ multiplex PCR; TCRdb holds only in-frame clones, not every one. Among about 160,000 clones listed, 70% to 90% were seen once. Trimming at V came to 7 bases and at J to 2 bases, leaving 4 bases not matched to a gene. The CDR3 runs to 14 residues. In germline, CDR1 is MDHEN, CDR2 SYDVKM. V usage is TRBV28 and J usage is TRBJ1-3, with TRBD1 identical over 8 bases. The sample here was peripheral blood, taken 28 days after the second AZD1222 dose. This TCR derives from an adult who received the AZD1222 COVID-19 vaccine. The CDR3 nucleotides read TGTGCCAGCAAAACGACAGGGGCTGGAAACACCATATATTTT. Its translation: CASKTTGAGNTIYF.